Each of the 13 T cell receptor beta chains below was sequenced from the same sample in a study of shared clonotypes between healthy human individuals. The repertoire was sequenced with immunoSEQ multiplex PCR; TCRdb's copy has only in-frame clones and lacks some. The sample contains 2 million to 2.5 million clones, approximately 96% of which appear only once. The sample comprised naive CD4+ T cells sorted from blood. Noted subset: CD45RA+ positively selected. These receptors all come from a man aged 18 to 29 in good health.

This clone was found once. CDR3 sequence reads: CASSITGRYEQYF. CDR3 nucleotides: TGTGCCAGCAGCATTACAGGGCGCTACGAGCAGTACTTC. The J gene is TRBJ2-7, the V gene TRBV7-2, with D perhaps TRBD1 (6 bases). V lost 5 bases and J 3 bases, leaving 11 bases between the germline ends. This CDR3 has 13 amino acids. Germline CDR1 and CDR2: SGHTA and FQGNSA.

The rearrangement uses TRBV6-6 and TRBJ1-1, with a possible D match to TRBD1 (5 bases). Between the trimmed V and J ends, which lost 6 bases and 7 bases, there was a span of 12 bases. The CDR3 runs to 12 residues. Germline V gives CDR1 MNHNY, CDR2 SVGAGI (reference sequence). Here the CDR3 reads CASSEAGGEAFF. In DNA form, the CDR3 reads TGTGCCAGCAGCGAGGCGGGGGGTGAAGCTTTCTTT.

The chain has TRBV30 and TRBJ2-4; D is unresolved. This CDR3 spans 16 amino acids. The V end lost 2 bases, the J end lost 0 bases, and 14 bases lay between the germline ends. From germline, CDR1 is GTSNPN and CDR2 SVGIG (reference sequence). The CDR3 protein is CAWSRRISEAKNIQYF. CDR3 bases: TGTGCCTGGAGTCGACGGATCTCAGAAGCCAAAAACATTCAGTACTTC.

The J gene is TRBJ1-5, the V gene TRBV30, with D possibly TRBD1 on 5 matching bases. The CDR3 runs 12 residues. V lost 2 bases, J lost 7 bases, and 9 bases lay in between. Germline CDR1 GTSNPN, CDR2 SVGIG (reference sequence). The DNA of the CDR3 is TGTGCCTGGAGTCCCCAGGGACAGCCCCAGCATTTT. Translation gives CAWSPQGQPQHF.

The chain uses TRBV6-6 and TRBJ1-6; TRBD1 aligns across 9 bases. Germline lookup yields CDR1 MNHNY and CDR2 SVGAGI (reference sequence). V lost 7 bases to trimming and J lost 7 bases; unmatched junction nucleotides: 8. The CDR3 loop spans 15 amino acids. CDR3 sequence (DNA): TGTGCCAGCACCCAAAGGGGGACAGGGAATTCACCCCTCCACTTT. It is translated as CASTQRGTGNSPLHF.

The count of this clone is one. The same CDR3 arises from other DNA sequences in this sample as well. The chain uses TRBV30 and TRBJ1-3; D is unclear. Trimming stripped 5 bases from V and 1 base from J, with 6 bases between. Germline V gene sequence: CDR1 GTSNPN, CDR2 SVGIG (reference sequence). CDR3 length equals 12 residues. This CDR3 reads CAWRDSGNTIYF. The CDR3 DNA follows: TGTGCCTGGCGGGATTCTGGAAACACCATATATTTT.

This chain links TRBV5-4 with TRBJ2-1; unclear D gene. Trimming left V 0 bases short and J 3 bases short, with 10 bases between. The germline V gene encodes CDR1 SGHNT and CDR2 YYREEE (reference sequence). The CDR3 loop spans 15 amino acids. The CDR3 DNA follows: TGTGCCAGCAGCTTGGAGACATCTCGCTACAATGAGCAGTTCTTC. As protein: CASSLETSRYNEQFF.

This rearrangement joins TRBV2 to TRBJ1-3, with D unclear. There are 14 residues in the CDR3. Per the germline V gene, CDR1 is SNHLY and CDR2 is FYNNEI. Trimming took off 5 bases at V and 7 bases at J, with 15 bases between the two ends. The CDR3 nucleotides read TGTGCCAGCAGTCCACAAGGGCCTTTGAACACCATATATTTT. Its translation is CASSPQGPLNTIYF.

The chain couples TRBV30 to TRBJ1-4; 7 bases fit TRBD1. Germline assignment: CDR1 GTSNPN and CDR2 SVGIG (reference sequence). Losses at the gene ends were 5 bases for V and 4 bases for J; bases not matched to a gene: 4. This CDR3 has 13 amino acids. The CDR3 reads CAWGTVLNEKLFF. Written as DNA, the CDR3 is TGTGCCTGGGGGACAGTGCTTAATGAAAAACTGTTTTTT.

The chain combines TRBV6-6 with TRBJ1-1, with D uncertain. The CDR3 spans 11 residues. V was shortened by 8 bases and J by 4 bases, with 8 bases between the two germline ends. CDR1 and CDR2 (germline): MNHNY, SVGAGI (reference sequence). CDR3 DNA sequence: TGTGCCAGCCGCGAGTCCACTGAAGCTTTCTTT. Translated, it gives CASRESTEAFF.

As concerns this clone: An end of the junction differs from the germline gene, which may be a read error. The genes are TRBV7-7 and TRBJ2-7; D may be TRBD1 or TRBD2 (5 bases each). Germline CDR1 reads SSHAT; CDR2 reads FNYEAQ (reference sequence). The CDR3 totals 13 residues. The CDR3 sequence: CASSDGTNYEQYF. As DNA, the CDR3 is TGTGCTAGCAGTGATGGGACGAACTACGAGCAGTACTTC.

The chain carries TRBV28 and TRBJ1-5; D is undetermined. Trimming stripped 6 bases from V and 1 base from J, with 16 bases between. This CDR3 is built from 16 residues. The germline V gene encodes CDR1 MDHEN and CDR2 SYDVKM. In DNA, the CDR3 is TGTGCCAGCAGCCATTACGCCGGGCAGAGCAATCAGCCCCAGCATTTT. Residues: CASSHYAGQSNQPQHF.

This clone was picked up one time. The chain is built from TRBV2 and TRBJ2-7; 13 bases are a match to TRBD2. V lost 2 bases and J lost 6; bases outside the gene matches: 4. Germline V gives CDR1 SNHLY, CDR2 FYNNEI. The CDR3 runs 15 residues. CDR3 in amino acids: CASSEMGLAGTEQYF. CDR3 DNA: TGTGCCAGCAGTGAAATGGGACTAGCGGGAACCGAGCAGTACTTC. Using reference TRBV2 and TRBJ2-7 for the parts outside the CDR3, the full variable domain is EPEVTQTPSHQVTQMGQEVILRCVPISNHLYFYWYRQILGQKVEFLVSFYNNEISEKSEIFDDQFSVERPDGSNFTLKIRSTKLEDSAMYFCASSEMGLAGTEQYFGPGTRLTVT.